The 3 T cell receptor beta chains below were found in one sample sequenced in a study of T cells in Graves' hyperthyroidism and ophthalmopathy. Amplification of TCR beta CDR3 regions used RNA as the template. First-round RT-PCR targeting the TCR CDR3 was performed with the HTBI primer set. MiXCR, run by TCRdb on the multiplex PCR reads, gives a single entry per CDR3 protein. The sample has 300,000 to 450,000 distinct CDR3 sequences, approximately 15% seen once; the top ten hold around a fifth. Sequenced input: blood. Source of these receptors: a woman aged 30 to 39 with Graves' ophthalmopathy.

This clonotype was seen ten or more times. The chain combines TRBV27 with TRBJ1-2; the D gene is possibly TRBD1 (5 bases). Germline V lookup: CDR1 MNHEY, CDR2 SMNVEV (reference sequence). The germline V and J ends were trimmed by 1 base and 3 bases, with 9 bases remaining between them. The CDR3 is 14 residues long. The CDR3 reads CASSLLRGDYGYTF. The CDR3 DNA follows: TGTGCCAGCAGTTTATTGAGAGGGGACTATGGCTACACCTTC.

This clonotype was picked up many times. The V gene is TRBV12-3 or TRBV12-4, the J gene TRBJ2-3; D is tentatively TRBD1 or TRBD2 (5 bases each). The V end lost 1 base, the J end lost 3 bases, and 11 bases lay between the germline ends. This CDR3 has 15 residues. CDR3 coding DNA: TGTGCCAGCAGTTTAGGAACAGGCGGGACAGATACGCAGTATTTT. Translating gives CASSLGTGGTDTQYF.

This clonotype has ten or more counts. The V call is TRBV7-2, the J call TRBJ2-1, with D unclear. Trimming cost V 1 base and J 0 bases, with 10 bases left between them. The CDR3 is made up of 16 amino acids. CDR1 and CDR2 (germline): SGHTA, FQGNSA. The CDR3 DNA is TGTGCCAGCAGCTTAGTTCCCTTCTCCTCCTACAATGAGCAGTTCTTC. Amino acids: CASSLVPFSSYNEQFF.